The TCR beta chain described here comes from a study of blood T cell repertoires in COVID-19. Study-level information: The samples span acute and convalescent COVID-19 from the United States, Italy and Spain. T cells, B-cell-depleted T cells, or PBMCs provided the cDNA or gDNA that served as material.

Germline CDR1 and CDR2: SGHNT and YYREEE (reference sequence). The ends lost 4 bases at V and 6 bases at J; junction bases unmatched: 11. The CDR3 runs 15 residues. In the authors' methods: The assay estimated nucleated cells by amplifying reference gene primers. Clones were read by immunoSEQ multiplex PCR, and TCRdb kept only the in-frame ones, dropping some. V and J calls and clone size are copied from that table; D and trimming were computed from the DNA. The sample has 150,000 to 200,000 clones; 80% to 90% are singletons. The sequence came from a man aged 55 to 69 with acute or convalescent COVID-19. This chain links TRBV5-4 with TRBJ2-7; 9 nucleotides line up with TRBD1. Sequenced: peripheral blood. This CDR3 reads CASSGPGTGRSEQYF. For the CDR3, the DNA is TGTGCCAGCAGCGGACCCGGGACAGGGAGGTCCGAGCAGTACTTC.